This record looks at one T cell receptor (beta chain) sequence and its context. These data come from a study of somatic mutations in cytotoxic T cells in rheumatoid arthritis. Germline V gene sequence: CDR1 LGHNA, CDR2 YNFKEQ. Trimming removed 1 base at V and 4 bases at J, with 13 bases between. This CDR3 comprises 15 residues. Sequenced by immunoSEQ multiplex PCR; TCRdb stores in-frame clones only, minus some. The sample consists of roughly 13,000 clones, approximately 80% of them appearing once. The sequence was collected from an adult with rheumatoid arthritis. Sequenced material: CD8+ T cells sorted from blood. The chain links TRBV4-2 to TRBJ1-1; D uncertain. The CDR3 DNA sequence: TGTGCCAGCAGCCAAGGCATCCATACGGGCACTGAAGCTTTCTTT. Amino acid sequence: CASSQGIHTGTEAFF.